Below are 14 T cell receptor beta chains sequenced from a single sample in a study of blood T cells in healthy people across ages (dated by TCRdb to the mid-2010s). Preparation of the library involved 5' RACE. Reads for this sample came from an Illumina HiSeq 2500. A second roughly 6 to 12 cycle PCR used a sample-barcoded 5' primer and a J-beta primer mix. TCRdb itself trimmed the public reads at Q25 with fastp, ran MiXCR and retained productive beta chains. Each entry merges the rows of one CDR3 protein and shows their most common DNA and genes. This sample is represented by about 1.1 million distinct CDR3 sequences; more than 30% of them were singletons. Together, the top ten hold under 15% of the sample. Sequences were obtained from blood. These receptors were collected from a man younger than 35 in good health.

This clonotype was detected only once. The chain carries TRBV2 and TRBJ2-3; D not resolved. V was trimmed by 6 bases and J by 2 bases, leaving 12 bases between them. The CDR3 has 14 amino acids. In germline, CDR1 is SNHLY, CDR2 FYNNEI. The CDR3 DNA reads TGTGCCAGCAGCCCAACGGTCCACACAGATACGCAGTATTTT. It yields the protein CASSPTVHTDTQYF.

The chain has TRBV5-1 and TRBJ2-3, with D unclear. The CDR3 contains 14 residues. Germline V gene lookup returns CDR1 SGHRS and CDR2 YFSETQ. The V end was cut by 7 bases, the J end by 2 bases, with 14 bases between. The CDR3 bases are TGCGCCAGCTCTACCGGACGGACCACAGATACGCAGTATTTT. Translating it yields CASSTGRTTDTQYF. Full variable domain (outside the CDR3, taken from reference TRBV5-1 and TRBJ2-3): KAGVTQTPRYLIKTRGQQVTLSCSPISGHRSVSWYQQTPGQGLQFLFEYFSETQRNKGNFPGRFSGRQFSNSRSEMNVSTLELGDSALYLCASSTGRTTDTQYFGPGTRLTVL.

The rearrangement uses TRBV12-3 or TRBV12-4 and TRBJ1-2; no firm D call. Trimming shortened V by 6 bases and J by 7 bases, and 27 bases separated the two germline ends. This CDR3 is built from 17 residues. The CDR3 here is CASSFSSGSGGLFGYTF. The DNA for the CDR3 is TGTGCCAGCAGCTTTAGTAGCGGGTCAGGAGGGCTCTTTGGCTACACCTTC.

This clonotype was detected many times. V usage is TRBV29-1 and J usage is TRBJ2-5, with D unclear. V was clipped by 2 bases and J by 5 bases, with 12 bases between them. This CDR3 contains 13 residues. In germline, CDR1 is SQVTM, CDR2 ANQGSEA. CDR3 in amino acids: CSVEWLGGETQYF. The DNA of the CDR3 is TGCAGCGTTGAATGGTTAGGTGGGGAGACCCAGTACTTC.

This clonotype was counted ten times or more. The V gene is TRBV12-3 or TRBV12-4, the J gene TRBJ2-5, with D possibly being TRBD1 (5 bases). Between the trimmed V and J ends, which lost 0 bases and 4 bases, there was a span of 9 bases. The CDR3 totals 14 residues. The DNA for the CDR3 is TGTGCCAGCAGTTTAGCCCAGGGTAGAGAGACCCAGTACTTC. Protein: CASSLAQGRETQYF.

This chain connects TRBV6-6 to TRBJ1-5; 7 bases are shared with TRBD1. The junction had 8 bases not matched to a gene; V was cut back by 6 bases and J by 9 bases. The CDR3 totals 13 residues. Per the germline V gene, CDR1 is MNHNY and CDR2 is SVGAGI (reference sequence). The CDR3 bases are TGTGCCAGCAGAAGACAGGGTAAAAGGCCCCAGCATTTT. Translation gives CASRRQGKRPQHF.

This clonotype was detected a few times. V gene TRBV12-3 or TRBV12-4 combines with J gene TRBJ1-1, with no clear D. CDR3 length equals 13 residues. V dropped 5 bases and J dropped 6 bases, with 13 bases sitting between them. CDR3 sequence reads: CASSVHGGAEAFF. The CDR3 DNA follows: TGTGCCAGCAGTGTACATGGTGGTGCTGAAGCTTTCTTT.

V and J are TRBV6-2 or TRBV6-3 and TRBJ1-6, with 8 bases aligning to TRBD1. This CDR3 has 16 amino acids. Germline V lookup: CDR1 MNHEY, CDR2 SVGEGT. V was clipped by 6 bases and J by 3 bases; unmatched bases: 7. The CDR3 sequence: CASSIADRDYNSPLHF. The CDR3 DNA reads TGTGCCAGCAGCATAGCGGACAGGGACTATAATTCACCCCTCCACTTT.

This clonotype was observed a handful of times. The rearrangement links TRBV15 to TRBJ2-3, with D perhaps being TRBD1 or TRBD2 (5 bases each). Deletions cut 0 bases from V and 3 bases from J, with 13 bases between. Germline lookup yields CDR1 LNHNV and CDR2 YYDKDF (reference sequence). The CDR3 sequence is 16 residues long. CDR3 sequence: CATSREGGGLTDTQYF. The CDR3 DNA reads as TGTGCCACCAGCAGAGAGGGTGGGGGTTTGACAGATACGCAGTATTTT.

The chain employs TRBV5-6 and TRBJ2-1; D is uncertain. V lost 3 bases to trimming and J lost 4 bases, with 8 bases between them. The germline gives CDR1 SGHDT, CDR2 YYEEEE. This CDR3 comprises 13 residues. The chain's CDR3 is CASSWSRYNEQFF. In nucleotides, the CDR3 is TGTGCCAGCAGCTGGAGTAGATACAATGAGCAGTTCTTC.

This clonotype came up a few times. CDR3 region: CAISRSLQGQNEQYF. CDR3 nucleotides: TGTGCCATCAGTCGATCTCTACAGGGGCAGAATGAGCAGTACTTC. The chain couples TRBV10-3 to TRBJ2-7; 7 bases are a match to TRBD1. Germline loops: CDR1 ENHRY, CDR2 SYGVKD. The CDR3 loop spans 15 amino acids. V dropped 5 bases and J dropped 7; count of bases not matched to a gene: 14.

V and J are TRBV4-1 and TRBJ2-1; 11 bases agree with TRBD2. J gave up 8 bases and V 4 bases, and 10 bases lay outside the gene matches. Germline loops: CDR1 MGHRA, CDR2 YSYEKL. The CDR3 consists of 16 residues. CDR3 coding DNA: TGCGCCAGCAGCCGAGAAGGAACTAGCGGGGGCTATGAGCAGTTCTTC. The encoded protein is CASSREGTSGGYEQFF.

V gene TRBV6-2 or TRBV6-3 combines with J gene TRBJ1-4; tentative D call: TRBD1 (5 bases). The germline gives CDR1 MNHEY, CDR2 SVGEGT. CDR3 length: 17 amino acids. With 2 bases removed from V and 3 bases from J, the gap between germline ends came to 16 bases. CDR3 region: CASSYPDRPAANEKLFF. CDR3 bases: TGTGCCAGCAGTTACCCTGACAGACCAGCGGCTAATGAAAAACTGTTTTTT.

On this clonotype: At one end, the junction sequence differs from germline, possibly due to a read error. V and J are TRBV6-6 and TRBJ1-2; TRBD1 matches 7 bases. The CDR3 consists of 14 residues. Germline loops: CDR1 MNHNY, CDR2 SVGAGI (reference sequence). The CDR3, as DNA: TGTGCCAGCAGTGACTCAGGGGGTTCGGATGGCTATACCTTC. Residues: CASSDSGGSDGYTF.